This T cell receptor beta chain was retrieved from a study of T cells in narcolepsy. General study findings and limits: Some memory CD4+ repertoires had no autoreactive clone sequences. Same-patient CSF and blood CD4+ T cell clonotypes included HCRT-specific and TRIB2-specific autoreactive ones.

TCRdb keeps only in-frame clones here, not all; method: immunoSEQ multiplex PCR. The sample carries 25,000 to 35,000 clones, approximately 89% recorded once. CDR3 length: 15 residues. Germline trimming cut 0 bases from V and 4 bases from J; bases unmatched to any gene: 4. Germline CDR1 is LGHNA and CDR2 is YSLEER. To note about this clone: Its antigen is unidentified.

The sample taken for sequencing was memory (CD45RA-) CD4+ T cells from blood. This sequence was found in a human donor in good health. The chain links TRBV4-3 to TRBJ1-2; 8 bases agree with TRBD1. This CDR3 reads CASSQDLDRAYGYTF. The DNA of the CDR3 is TGCGCCAGCAGCCAAGATCTGGACAGGGCCTATGGCTACACCTTC.